This T cell receptor beta chain stems from a study of T cell responses to AZD1222 COVID-19 vaccine (dated by TCRdb to the early 2020s). Background for the entire study: AZD1222 recipients with second doses at about 4 weeks or about 12 weeks were pooled, because spike-specific TCR depth and breadth did not differ between schedules. A total of about 250 trial participants underwent TCR sequencing, of whom about 200 had received two doses of AZD1222 and about 26 had received two doses of the MenACWY control vaccine. Enrollment into the trials was organized by age into subgroups of 18-55, 56-69 and 70-plus years, and those subgroups contained 148, 28 and 57 TCR-sequenced participants, respectively.

The time point label here, explained by the study, means: baseline before first vaccination. Vaccinee samples were obtained from the UK trials COV001 and COV002, which included a single-blind randomized controlled phase 2/3 trial of AZD1222 (ChAdOx1 nCoV-19) in healthy adults. For TCRbeta chain sequencing, PBMC samples were collected from trial participants at day 0 and at day 28 after the second dose. Turning to this clone: Its antigen is still unknown. Nothing much larger sits one base from this clone, and base qualities are not available.

The CDR3 regions of human TCRbeta chains were subjected to immunosequencing. As for how the authors treated the data: TCRs in the repertoires were matched against a reference library of SARS-CoV-2-specific TCRs that had been generated with the MIRA antigen-specificity platform. Breadth was defined as the fraction of unique TCRs that were SARS-CoV-2-associated. Depth was defined as the fraction of total T cells that were SARS-CoV-2-associated. Using the MIRA data, every spike-specific TCR was mapped to the spike region that the TCR reacted to and assigned to either a CD4 or a CD8 class. Log10-transformed breadth and depth values were compared by one-way ANOVA with Sidak's multiple comparisons tests. Held by TCRdb, this immuneACCESS table contains in-frame sequences only and omits some clones. Under half of the omission traces to an unresolved V gene where checked; the cause of the rest is unknown. V, J and clone size are those of that table, while D and trimming were read from the DNA. The sample contains under 200,000 clones, 91% of them found a single time. The ten largest clones capture 1.5% to 2% of the sample.

Points the paper makes about the study in general: Participants were mostly white British, with more females than males. The authors suggested clonal diversity may have been underestimated. Nearly half of unique spike-specific TCRs reportedly recognized epitopes outside regions mutated in the B.1.351 and B.1.1.7 variants. A significant rise in spike-specific TCR breadth and depth was observed after two AZD1222 doses relative to day 0 and relative to MenACWY recipients. Only 5 to 7 AZD1222 recipients were SARS-CoV-2 seropositive at baseline, limiting conclusions about previously exposed vaccinees. Because no day 14 peak-response samples were available, the repertoires could be characterized only after the peak T cell response. In the small 56-69-year group, the increase in depth fell short of significance, most likely because of low power. Vaccine-associated CD4 TCRs spanned the whole spike protein, with dominant responses in regions 160-218 and 743-854.

The sample was peripheral blood, taken on day 0 of AZD1222 vaccination. The TCR comes from an adult in good health.

The sequence in DNA is TGTGCCAGCAGCTTGACAGTCACAGATACGCAGTATTTT. Translated, it reads CASSLTVTDTQYF. This chain joins TRBV5-6 to TRBJ2-3, with the D segment identity uncertain. From its cysteine to its phenylalanine, the CDR3 spans 13 amino acids. The DNA shown is the 39-base CDR3, in frame from base 1. The germline V gene yields SGHDT for CDR1 and YYEEEE for CDR2. Trimming at the junction amounts to 1 base on V and 2 bases on J, and the germline ends lie 5 bases apart.